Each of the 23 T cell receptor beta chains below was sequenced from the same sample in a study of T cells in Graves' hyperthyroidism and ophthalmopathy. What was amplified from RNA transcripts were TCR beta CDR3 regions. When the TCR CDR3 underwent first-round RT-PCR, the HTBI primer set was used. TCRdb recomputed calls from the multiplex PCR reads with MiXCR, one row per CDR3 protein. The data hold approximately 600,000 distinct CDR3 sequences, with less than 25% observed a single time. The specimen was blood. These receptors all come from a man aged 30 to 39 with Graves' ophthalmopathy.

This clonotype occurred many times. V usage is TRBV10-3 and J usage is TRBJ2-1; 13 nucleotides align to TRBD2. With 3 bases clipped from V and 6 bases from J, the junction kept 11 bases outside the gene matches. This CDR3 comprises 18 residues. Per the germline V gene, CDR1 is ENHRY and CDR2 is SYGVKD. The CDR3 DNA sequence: TGTGCCATCAGTGAAGCCGGGACTAGCGGGACAATCCGCAATGAGCAGTTCTTC. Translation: CAISEAGTSGTIRNEQFF.

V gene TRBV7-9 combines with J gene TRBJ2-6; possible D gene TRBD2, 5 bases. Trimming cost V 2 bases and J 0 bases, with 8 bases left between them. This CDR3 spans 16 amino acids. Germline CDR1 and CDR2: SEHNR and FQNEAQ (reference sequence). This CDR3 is CASSLTAGSGANVLTF. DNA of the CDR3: TGTGCCAGCAGCTTAACGGCGGGCTCTGGGGCCAACGTCCTGACTTTC.

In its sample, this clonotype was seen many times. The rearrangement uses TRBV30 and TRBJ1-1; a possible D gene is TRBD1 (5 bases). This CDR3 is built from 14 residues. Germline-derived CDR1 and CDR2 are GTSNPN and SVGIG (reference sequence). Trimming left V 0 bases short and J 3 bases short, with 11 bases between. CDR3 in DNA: TGTGCCTGGAGTGTCAGGGCTTTGTACACTGAAGCTTTCTTT. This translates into CAWSVRALYTEAFF.

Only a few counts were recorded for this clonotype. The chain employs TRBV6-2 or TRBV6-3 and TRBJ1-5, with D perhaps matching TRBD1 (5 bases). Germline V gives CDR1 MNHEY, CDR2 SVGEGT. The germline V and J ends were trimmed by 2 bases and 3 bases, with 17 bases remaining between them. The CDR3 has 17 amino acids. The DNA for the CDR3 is TGTGCCAGCAGTTACCAGGGCTTTGGGCAGTACAATCAGCCCCAGCATTTT. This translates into CASSYQGFGQYNQPQHF.

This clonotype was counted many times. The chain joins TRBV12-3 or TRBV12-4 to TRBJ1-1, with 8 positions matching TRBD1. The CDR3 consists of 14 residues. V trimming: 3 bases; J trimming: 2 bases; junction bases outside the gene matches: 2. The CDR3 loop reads CASSLTGANTEAFF. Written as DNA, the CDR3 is TGTGCCAGCAGTTTGACAGGGGCCAACACTGAAGCTTTCTTT.

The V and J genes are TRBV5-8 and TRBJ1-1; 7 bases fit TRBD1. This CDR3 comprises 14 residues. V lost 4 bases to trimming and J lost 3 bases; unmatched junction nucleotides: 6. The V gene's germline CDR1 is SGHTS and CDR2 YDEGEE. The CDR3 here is CASSKGAVYTEAFF. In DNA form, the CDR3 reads TGTGCCAGCAGCAAGGGGGCGGTCTACACTGAAGCTTTCTTT.

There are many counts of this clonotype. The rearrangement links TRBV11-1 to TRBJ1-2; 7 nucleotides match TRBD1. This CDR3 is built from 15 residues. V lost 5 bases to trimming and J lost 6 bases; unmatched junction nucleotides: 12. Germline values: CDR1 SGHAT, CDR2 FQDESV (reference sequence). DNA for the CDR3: TGTGCCAGCAGCCAAAGCACAGGGGCACGGGATGGCTACACCTTC. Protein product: CASSQSTGARDGYTF.

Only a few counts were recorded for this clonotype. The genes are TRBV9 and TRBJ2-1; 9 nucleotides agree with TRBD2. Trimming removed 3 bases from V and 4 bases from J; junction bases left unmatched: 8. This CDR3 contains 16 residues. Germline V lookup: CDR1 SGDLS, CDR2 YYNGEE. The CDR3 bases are TGTGCCAGCAGCGAGGGGACTAGCATATTTTACAATGAGCAGTTCTTC. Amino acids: CASSEGTSIFYNEQFF.

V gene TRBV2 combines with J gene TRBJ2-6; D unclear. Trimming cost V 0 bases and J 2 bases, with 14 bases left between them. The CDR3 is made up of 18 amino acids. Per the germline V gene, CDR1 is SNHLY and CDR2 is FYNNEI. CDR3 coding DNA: TGTGCCAGCAGTGAAGCGCTTCGCACAGTCGCTGGGGCCAACGTCCTGACTTTC. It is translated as CASSEALRTVAGANVLTF. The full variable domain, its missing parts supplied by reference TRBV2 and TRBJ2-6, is EPEVTQTPSHQVTQMGQEVILRCVPISNHLYFYWYRQILGQKVEFLVSFYNNEISEKSEIFDDQFSVERPDGSNFTLKIRSTKLEDSAMYFCASSEALRTVAGANVLTFGAGSRLTVL.

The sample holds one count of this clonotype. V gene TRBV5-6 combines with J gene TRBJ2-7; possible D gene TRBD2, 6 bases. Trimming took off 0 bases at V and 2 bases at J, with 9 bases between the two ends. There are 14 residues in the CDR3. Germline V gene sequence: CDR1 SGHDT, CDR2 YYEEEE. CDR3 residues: CASSLGGEAYEQYF. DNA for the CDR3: TGTGCCAGCAGCTTGGGAGGGGAGGCCTACGAGCAGTACTTC.

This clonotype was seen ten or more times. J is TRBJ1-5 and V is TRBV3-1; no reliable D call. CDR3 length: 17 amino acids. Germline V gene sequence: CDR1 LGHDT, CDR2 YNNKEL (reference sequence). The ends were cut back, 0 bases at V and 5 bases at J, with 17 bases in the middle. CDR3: CASSQDAGGGSYQPQHF. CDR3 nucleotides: TGTGCCAGCAGCCAAGATGCCGGCGGTGGAAGCTATCAGCCCCAGCATTTT.

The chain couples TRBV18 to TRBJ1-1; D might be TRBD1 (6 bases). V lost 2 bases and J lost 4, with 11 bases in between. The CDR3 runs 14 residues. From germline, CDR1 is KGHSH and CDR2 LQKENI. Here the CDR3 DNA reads TGTGCCAGCTCACCAGCAGGGGCAGTCACTGAAGCTTTCTTT. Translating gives CASSPAGAVTEAFF.

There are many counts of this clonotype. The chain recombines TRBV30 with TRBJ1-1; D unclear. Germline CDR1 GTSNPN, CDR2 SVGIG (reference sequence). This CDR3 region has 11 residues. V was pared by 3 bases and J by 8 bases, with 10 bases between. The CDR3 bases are TGTGCCTGGAGCGAGACGAGGGAAGCTTTCTTT. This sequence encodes CAWSETREAFF.

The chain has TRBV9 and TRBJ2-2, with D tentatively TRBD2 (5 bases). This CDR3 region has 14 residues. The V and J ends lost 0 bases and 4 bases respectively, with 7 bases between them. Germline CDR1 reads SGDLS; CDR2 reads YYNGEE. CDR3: CASSVVSGTGELFF. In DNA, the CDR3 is TGTGCCAGCAGCGTAGTAAGCGGCACCGGGGAGCTGTTTTTT.

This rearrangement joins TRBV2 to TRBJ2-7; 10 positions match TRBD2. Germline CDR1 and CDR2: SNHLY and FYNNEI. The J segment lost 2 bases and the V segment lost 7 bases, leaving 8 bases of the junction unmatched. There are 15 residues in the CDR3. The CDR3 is CASTLAGAGTYEQYF. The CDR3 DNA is TGTGCCAGCACCCTAGCGGGAGCTGGAACCTACGAGCAGTACTTC. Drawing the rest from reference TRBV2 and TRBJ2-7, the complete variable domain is EPEVTQTPSHQVTQMGQEVILRCVPISNHLYFYWYRQILGQKVEFLVSFYNNEISEKSEIFDDQFSVERPDGSNFTLKIRSTKLEDSAMYFCASTLAGAGTYEQYFGPGTRLTVT.

CDR3 DNA: TGTGCCCTTCTCTATCCGTTTATGGGAAACACCATATATTTT. Amino acids: CALLYPFMGNTIYF. The chain is built from TRBV7-9 and TRBJ1-3; D gene unclear. Germline values: CDR1 SEHNR, CDR2 FQNEAQ (reference sequence). The CDR3 loop spans 14 amino acids. The germline V and J ends were trimmed by 11 bases and 4 bases, with 18 bases remaining between them.

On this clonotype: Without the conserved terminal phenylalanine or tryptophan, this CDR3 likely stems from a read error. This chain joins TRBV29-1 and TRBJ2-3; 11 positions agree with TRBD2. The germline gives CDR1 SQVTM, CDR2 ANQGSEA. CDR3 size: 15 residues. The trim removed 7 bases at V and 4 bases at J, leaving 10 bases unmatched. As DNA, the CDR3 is TGCAGCGCCTTTGGGCTAGCGGGAGGATCAGATACGCAGTATCTT. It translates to CSAFGLAGGSDTQYL.

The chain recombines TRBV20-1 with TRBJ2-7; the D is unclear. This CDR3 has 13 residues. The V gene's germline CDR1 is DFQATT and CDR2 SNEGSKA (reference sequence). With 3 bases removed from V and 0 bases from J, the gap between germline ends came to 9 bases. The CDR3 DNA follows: TGCAGTGCTAGTCCCGGAACCTCCTACGAGCAGTACTTC. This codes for CSASPGTSYEQYF.

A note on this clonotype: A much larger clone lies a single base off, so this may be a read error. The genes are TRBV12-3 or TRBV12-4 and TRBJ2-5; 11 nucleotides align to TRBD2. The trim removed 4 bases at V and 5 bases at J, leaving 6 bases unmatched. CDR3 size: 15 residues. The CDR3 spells CASSSLAGVTETQYF. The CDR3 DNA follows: TGTGCCAGCAGTTCACTAGCGGGAGTTACGGAGACCCAGTACTTC.

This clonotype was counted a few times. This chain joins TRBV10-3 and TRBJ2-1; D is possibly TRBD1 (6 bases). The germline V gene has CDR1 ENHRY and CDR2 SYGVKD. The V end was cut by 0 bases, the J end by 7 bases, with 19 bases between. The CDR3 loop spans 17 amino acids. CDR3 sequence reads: CAISESKGQGMGNEQFF. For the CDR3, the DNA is TGTGCCATCAGTGAGTCGAAGGGCCAGGGGATGGGGAATGAGCAGTTCTTC.

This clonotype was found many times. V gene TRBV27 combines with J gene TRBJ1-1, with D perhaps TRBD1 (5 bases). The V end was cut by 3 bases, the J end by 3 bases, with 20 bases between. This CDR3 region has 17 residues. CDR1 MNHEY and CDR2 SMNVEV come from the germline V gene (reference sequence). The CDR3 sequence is CASSFFPGRGGDTEAFF. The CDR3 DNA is TGTGCCAGCAGTTTTTTCCCCGGTCGGGGGGGAGACACTGAAGCTTTCTTT.

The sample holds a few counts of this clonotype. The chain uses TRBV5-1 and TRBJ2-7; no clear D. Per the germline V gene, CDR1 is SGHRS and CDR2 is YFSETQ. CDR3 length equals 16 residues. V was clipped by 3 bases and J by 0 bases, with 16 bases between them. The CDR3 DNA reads TGCGCCAGCAGCTCAACCTTCAAGATTAGCTCCTACGAGCAGTACTTC. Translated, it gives CASSSTFKISSYEQYF.

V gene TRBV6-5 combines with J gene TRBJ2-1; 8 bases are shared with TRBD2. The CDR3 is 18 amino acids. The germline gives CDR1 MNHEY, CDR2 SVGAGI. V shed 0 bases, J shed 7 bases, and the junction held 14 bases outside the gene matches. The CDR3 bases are TGTGCCAGCAGTTACTCCTTGAGGGGCGGGAGGTTTGCAAATGAGCAGTTCTTC. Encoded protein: CASSYSLRGGRFANEQFF.